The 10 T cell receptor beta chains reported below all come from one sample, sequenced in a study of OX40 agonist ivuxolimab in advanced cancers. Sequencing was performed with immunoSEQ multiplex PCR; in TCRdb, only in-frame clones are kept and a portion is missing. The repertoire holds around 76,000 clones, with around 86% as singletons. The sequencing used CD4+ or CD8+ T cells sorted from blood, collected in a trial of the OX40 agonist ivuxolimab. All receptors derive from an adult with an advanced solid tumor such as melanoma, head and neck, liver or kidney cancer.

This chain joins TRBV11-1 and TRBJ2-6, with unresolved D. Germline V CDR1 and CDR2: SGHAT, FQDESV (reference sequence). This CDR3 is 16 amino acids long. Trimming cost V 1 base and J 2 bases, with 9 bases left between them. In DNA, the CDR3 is TGTGCCAGCAGCTTAGGGCCGTCCCCTGGGGCCAACGTCCTGACTTTC. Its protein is CASSLGPSPGANVLTF.

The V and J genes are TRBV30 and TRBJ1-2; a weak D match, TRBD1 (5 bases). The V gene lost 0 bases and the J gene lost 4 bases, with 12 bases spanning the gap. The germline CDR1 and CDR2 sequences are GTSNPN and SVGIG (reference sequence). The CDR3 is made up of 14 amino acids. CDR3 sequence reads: CAWSVLQGTYGYTF. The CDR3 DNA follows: TGTGCCTGGAGTGTCCTCCAAGGGACCTATGGCTACACCTTC.

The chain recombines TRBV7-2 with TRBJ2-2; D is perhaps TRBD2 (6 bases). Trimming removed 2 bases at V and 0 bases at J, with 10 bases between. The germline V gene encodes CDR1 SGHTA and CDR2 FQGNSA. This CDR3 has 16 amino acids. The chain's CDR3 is CASSLNGGTNTGELFF. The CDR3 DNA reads TGTGCCAGCAGCTTAAACGGCGGGACGAACACCGGGGAGCTGTTTTTT.

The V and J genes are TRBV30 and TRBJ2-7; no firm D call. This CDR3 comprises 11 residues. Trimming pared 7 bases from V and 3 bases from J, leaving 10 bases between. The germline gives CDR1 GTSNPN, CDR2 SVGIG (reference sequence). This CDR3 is CASRNSYEQYF. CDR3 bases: TGTGCCTCCCGCAATAGCTACGAGCAGTACTTC.

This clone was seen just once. CDR3 protein: CASTLLEGRIQETQYF. CDR3 DNA sequence: TGTGCCAGCACCTTGTTGGAAGGGCGTATCCAAGAGACCCAGTACTTC. This chain connects TRBV11-2 to TRBJ2-5; unclear D gene. The germline CDR1 and CDR2 sequences are SGHAT and FQNNGV. Trimming left V 7 bases short and J 1 base short, with 19 bases between. The CDR3 is 16 amino acids.

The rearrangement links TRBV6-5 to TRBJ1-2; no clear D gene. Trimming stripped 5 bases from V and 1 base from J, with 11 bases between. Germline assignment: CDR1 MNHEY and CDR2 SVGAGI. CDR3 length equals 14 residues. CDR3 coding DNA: TGTGCCAGCAGTGGCCAAAGTTTTAACTATGGCTACACCTTC. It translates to CASSGQSFNYGYTF.

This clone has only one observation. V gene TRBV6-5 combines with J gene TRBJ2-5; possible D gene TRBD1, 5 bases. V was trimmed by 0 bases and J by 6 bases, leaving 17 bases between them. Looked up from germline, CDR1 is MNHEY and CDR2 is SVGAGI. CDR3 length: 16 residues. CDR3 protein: CASSYSSLAGRQTQYF. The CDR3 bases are TGTGCCAGCAGTTACTCCTCCCTGGCAGGGCGTCAGACCCAGTACTTC.

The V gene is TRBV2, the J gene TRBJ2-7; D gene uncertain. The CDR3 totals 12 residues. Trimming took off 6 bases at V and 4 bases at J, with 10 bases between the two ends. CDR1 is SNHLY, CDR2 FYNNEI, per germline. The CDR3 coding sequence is TGTGCCAGCAGAGAGGACGTATACGAGCAGTACTTC. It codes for CASREDVYEQYF.

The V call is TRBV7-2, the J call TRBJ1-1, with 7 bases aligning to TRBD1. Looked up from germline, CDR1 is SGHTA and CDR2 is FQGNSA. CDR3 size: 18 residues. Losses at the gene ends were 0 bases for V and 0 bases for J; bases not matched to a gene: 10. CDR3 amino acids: CASSLAETGTGMNTEAFF. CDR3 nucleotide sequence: TGTGCCAGCAGCTTAGCCGAGACAGGGACCGGGATGAACACTGAAGCTTTCTTT.

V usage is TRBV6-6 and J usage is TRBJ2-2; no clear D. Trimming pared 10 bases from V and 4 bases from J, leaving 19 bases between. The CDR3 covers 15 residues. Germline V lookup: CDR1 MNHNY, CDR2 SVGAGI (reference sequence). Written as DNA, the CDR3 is TGTGCCACCCATGAAGACTCCGTTTTCACCGGGGAGCTGTTTTTT. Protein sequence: CATHEDSVFTGELFF.